The 18 T cell receptor beta chains below all came from one sample that was sequenced in a study of T cells expressing NK-cell markers. TCRdb reprocessed the 5' RACE reads, with one entry per CDR3 protein and no DNA. Here the sample table reports over 100,000 distinct CDR3 sequences. The sample comprised blood T cells: a sorted CD56 or NKG2C T cell subset, CD4+ or CD8+ T cells, or bulk PBMC T cells (not recorded which). These receptors all stem from a woman between 18 and 69 years old in good health.

The V and J genes are TRBV7-9 and TRBJ2-6; TCRdb's D call, TRBD1, is unchecked because there is no DNA. This CDR3 is 17 amino acids long. From germline, CDR1 is SEHNR and CDR2 FQNEAQ (reference sequence). This CDR3 is CASSHRDSVSGANVLTF.

The chain is built from TRBV20-1 and TRBJ2-3; as DNA is missing, the TRBD1 call by TCRdb cannot be tested. Germline CDR1 reads DFQATT; CDR2 reads SNEGSKA (reference sequence). The CDR3 contains 13 residues. This CDR3 is CSIDPGSTDTQYF.

V and J are TRBV20-1 and TRBJ2-1; TCRdb's D call, TRBD2, is unchecked because there is no DNA. Germline CDR1 DFQATT, CDR2 SNEGSKA (reference sequence). This CDR3 has 14 amino acids. CDR3 region: CSARDPDYPLEQFF.

The chain uses TRBV7-8 and TRBJ2-4; the D call from TCRdb, TRBD1, cannot be confirmed without DNA. This CDR3 spans 15 amino acids. Germline CDR1 reads SGHVS; CDR2 reads FQNEAQ. The CDR3 spells CASSSHRQGRNIQYF.

The rearrangement uses TRBV7-9 and TRBJ2-1; TCRdb's D call, TRBD1, is unchecked because there is no DNA. The germline V gene encodes CDR1 SEHNR and CDR2 FQNEAQ (reference sequence). This CDR3 has 12 residues. The CDR3 region is CASSTPYNEQFF.

The chain links TRBV21-1 to TRBJ1-4. TRBV21-1 is marked as a pseudogene. The CDR3 consists of 16 residues. The CDR3 is CASSRKSGRANEKLFF.

The genes are TRBV9 and TRBJ2-1. CDR3 size: 17 residues. Germline V gives CDR1 SGDLS, CDR2 YYNGEE. This CDR3 is CASSVAGYPSSYNEQFF.

V gene TRBV12-3 or TRBV12-4 combines with J gene TRBJ1-6. The CDR3 spans 15 residues. CDR3 loop: CASSLGPANGSPLHF.

This chain joins TRBV10-2 and TRBJ2-5; TCRdb gives TRBD1 as the D gene, but with no DNA this cannot be confirmed. The CDR3 totals 15 residues. From germline, CDR1 is WSHSY and CDR2 SAAADI. The chain's CDR3 is CASTAGVLNQETQYF.

The V gene is TRBV11-1, the J gene TRBJ2-2; the TCRdb D gene call, TRBD2, has no DNA to confirm it. The length of the CDR3 is 18 residues. Germline V gene lookup returns CDR1 SGHAT and CDR2 FQDESV (reference sequence). The CDR3 protein is CASSLHAGGYANTGELFF. The full variable domain, with the rest looked up from reference TRBV11-1 and TRBJ2-2, is EAEVAQSPRYKITEKSQAVAFWCDPISGHATLYWYRQILGQGPELLVQFQDESVVDDSQLPKDRFSAERLKGVDSTLKIQPAELGDSAMYLCASSLHAGGYANTGELFFGEGSRLTVL.

J is TRBJ2-2 and V is TRBV9; lacking DNA, the TRBD2 call made by TCRdb goes unchecked. Germline-derived CDR1 and CDR2 are SGDLS and YYNGEE. The CDR3 consists of 15 residues. The CDR3 sequence: CASSSAGRATGELFF.

This rearrangement joins TRBV18 to TRBJ1-1; TCRdb returns TRBD1, unconfirmable since there is no DNA. The CDR3 consists of 15 residues. Per germline, CDR1 KGHSH and CDR2 LQKENI. CDR3 residues: CASSPPPTGDTEAFF.

V usage is TRBV5-1 and J usage is TRBJ2-7; TCRdb's D gene call, TRBD1, goes unchecked for lack of DNA. Per the germline V gene, CDR1 is SGHRS and CDR2 is YFSETQ. The CDR3 contains 15 residues. CDR3 sequence reads: CASSSPGQATLEQYF. Supplemented by reference TRBV5-1 and TRBJ2-7, the full variable domain reads KAGVTQTPRYLIKTRGQQVTLSCSPISGHRSVSWYQQTPGQGLQFLFEYFSETQRNKGNFPGRFSGRQFSNSRSEMNVSTLELGDSALYLCASSSPGQATLEQYFGPGTRLTVT.

This chain uses TRBV6-4 with TRBJ2-1; absent DNA, TCRdb's TRBD2 call cannot be checked. The V gene's germline CDR1 is MRHNA and CDR2 SNTAGT. There are 15 residues in the CDR3. The CDR3 spells CASSEAGGLYNEQFF.

The chain has TRBV12-3 or TRBV12-4 and TRBJ2-3. The CDR3 length is 13 residues. The CDR3: CASSFQSDGTQYF.

This CDR3 is CASSGLPAGVTDTQYF. The rearrangement uses TRBV27 and TRBJ2-3; TCRdb picks TRBD2, but there is no DNA to check that call. The V gene's germline CDR1 is MNHEY and CDR2 SMNVEV (reference sequence). The CDR3 is 16 residues long.

V is TRBV30 and J is TRBJ2-5; TCRdb outputs TRBD1, but without DNA this stays unchecked. The CDR3 has 13 amino acids. Germline V gives CDR1 GTSNPN, CDR2 SVGIG (reference sequence). The CDR3 loop is CAWSLGAGETQYF.

This chain uses TRBV20-1 with TRBJ1-5; TCRdb's assignment of TRBD1 cannot be checked, as there is no DNA. The germline V gene encodes CDR1 DFQATT and CDR2 SNEGSKA (reference sequence). This CDR3 region has 15 residues. CDR3 residues: CSARDPEGHMQPQHF.